The T cell receptor (beta chain) described here comes from a study of T cell responses to AZD1222 COVID-19 vaccine. Study outcomes and limitations: Most donors were white British and more were female, and clonal diversity was possibly underestimated. Spike-specific TCR repertoires showed rising breadth and depth after two AZD1222 doses.

Measured with immunoSEQ multiplex PCR; TCRdb has only the in-frame clones, and not every one. The sample yields approximately 100,000 clones, roughly nine tenths seen once. To note about this clone: The antigen is unknown.

The J segment lost 5 bases and the V segment lost 5 bases, leaving 7 bases of the junction unmatched. Germline V gene data show CDR1 as SQVTM and CDR2 as ANQGSEA. The CDR3 is 13 residues long. V usage is TRBV29-1 and J usage is TRBJ2-3; 7 bases are a match to TRBD2. Sequencing used peripheral blood, obtained 28 days after the second AZD1222 dose. The clonotype comes from an adult who received the AZD1222 COVID-19 vaccine. The CDR3: CSVILAVGDTQYF. DNA for the CDR3: TGCAGCGTTATCCTAGCGGTGGGAGATACGCAGTATTTT.